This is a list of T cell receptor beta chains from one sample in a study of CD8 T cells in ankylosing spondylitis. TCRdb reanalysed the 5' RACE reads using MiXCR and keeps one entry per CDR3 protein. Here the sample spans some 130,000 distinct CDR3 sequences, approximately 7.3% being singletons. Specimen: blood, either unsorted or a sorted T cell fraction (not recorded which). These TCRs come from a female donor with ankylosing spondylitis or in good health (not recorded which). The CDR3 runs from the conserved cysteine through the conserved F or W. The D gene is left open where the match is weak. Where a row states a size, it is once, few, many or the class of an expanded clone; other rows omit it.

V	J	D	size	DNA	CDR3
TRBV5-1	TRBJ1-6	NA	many	TGCGCCAGCAGCGAGACCGGTACATCGAATTCACCCCTCCACTTT	CASSETGTSNSPLHF
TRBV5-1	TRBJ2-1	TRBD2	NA	TGCGCCAGCAGCTTAGCGGGGGAGCGCTACAATGAGCAGTTCTTC	CASSLAGERYNEQFF
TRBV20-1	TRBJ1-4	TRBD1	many	TGCAGTGCATCTGACAGGGGTTTTAACGAAAAACTGTTTTTT	CSASDRGFNEKLFF
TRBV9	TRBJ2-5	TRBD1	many	TGTGCCAGCAGCGTCGGGCGATTACGAGGGACAGGGGGCAGGGAGACCCAGTACTTC	CASSVGRLRGTGGRETQYF
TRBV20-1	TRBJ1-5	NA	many	TGCAGTGCTAGAGGGTCTAGCAATCAGCCCCAGCATTTT	CSARGSSNQPQHF
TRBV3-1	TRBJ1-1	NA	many	TGTGCCAGCAGCTGGAAAGGGTCCACTGAAGCTTTCTTT	CASSWKGSTEAFF
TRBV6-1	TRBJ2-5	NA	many	TGTGCCACAAAGGCTACGTGGACCCAGTACTTC	CATKATWTQYF
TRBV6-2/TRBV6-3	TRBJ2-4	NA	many	TGTGCCAGCTCCTTTAAAAACATTCAGTACTTC	CASSFKNIQYF
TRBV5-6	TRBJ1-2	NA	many	TGTGCCAGCAGCTCCCGGGACGGATCCTATGGCTACACCTTC	CASSSRDGSYGYTF
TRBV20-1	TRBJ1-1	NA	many	TGCAGTGCTAGAGCAGAGGGGGGTTTGGGCACTGAAGCTTTCTTT	CSARAEGGLGTEAFF
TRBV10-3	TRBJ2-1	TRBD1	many	TGTGCCACCTCGGACAGGGGAGACAATGAGCAGTTCTTC	CATSDRGDNEQFF
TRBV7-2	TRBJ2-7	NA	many	TGTGCCAGCAGCTTAAACGTGGGATTACCGTACTTC	CASSLNVGLPYF
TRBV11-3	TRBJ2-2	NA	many	TGTGCCAGCAGCTTAGAAGGCCGCGGCCCCCGGGAGCTGTTTTTT	CASSLEGRGPRELFF
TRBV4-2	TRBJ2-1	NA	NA	TGTGCCAGCAGCCCCCGGGACACCTCCTACAATGAGCAGTTCTTC	CASSPRDTSYNEQFF
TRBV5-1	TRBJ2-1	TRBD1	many	TGCGCCAGCAGTCCTACAGGGGGCAATGAGCAGTTCTTC	CASSPTGGNEQFF
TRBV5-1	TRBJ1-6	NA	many	TGCGCCAGCAGCGACCAACAGTCAATGGAGGATTCACCCCTCCACTTT	CASSDQQSMEDSPLHF
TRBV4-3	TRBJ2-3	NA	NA	TGCGCCAGCAGCCAAGGGTTACAGTCAGATACGCAGTATTTT	CASSQGLQSDTQYF
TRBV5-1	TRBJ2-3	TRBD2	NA	TGCGCCAGCAGCTTAGCGGGGGCCGCCACAGATACGCAGTATTTT	CASSLAGAATDTQYF
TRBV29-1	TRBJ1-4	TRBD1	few	TGCAGCGTCGTTACAGGGGTAGGAGAAAAACTGTTTTTT	CSVVTGVGEKLFF
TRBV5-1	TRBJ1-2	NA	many	TGCGCCAGCAGCTTGGAGGGGGACAACTATGGCTACACCTTC	CASSLEGDNYGYTF
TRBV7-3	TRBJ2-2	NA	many	TGTGCCAGCAGCTTAAGGGCCACAGGAGCGAACACCGGGGAGCTGTTTTTT	CASSLRATGANTGELFF
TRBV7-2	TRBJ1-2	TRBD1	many	TGTGCCAGCAGCTCCGGGACAGGGTTTGGCTACACCTTC	CASSSGTGFGYTF
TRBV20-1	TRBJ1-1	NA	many	TGCAGTGCTAGAGGGGGTTATCGGGCTTTCTTT	CSARGGYRAFF
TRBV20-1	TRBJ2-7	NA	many	TGCAGTGCTAGTCCCGCCAATGAGGCGAGCTCCTACGAGCAGTACTTC	CSASPANEASSYEQYF
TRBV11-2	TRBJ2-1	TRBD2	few	TGTGCCAGCAGCTTAGGGACTAGCGGGGGATTCAATGAGCAGTTCTTC	CASSLGTSGGFNEQFF
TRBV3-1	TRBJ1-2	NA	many	TGTGCCAGCAGACTCAATACGGATGCCTATGGCTACACCTTC	CASRLNTDAYGYTF
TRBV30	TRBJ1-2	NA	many	TGTGCCTGGACACACGGGACCGCCGTAACCTTC	CAWTHGTAVTF
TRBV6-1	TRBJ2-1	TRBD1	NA	TGTGCCAGCAGTGAAACGGACAGGGCTATTGGTGAGCAGTTCTTC	CASSETDRAIGEQFF
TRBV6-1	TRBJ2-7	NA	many	TGTGCCAGCAGCGCGGACACCTTTTCCTACGAGCAGTACTTC	CASSADTFSYEQYF
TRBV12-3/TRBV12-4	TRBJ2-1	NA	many	TGTGCCAGCAGTTTGTGGGGCTCCTACAATGAGCAGTTCTTC	CASSLWGSYNEQFF
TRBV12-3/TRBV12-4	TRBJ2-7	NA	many	TGTGCCAGCAGTTTAGGGGGATATGGACAGTACTTC	CASSLGGYGQYF
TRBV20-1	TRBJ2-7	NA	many	TGCAGTGCGACTCTGACAGGTCCGGGCGAGCAGTACTTC	CSATLTGPGEQYF